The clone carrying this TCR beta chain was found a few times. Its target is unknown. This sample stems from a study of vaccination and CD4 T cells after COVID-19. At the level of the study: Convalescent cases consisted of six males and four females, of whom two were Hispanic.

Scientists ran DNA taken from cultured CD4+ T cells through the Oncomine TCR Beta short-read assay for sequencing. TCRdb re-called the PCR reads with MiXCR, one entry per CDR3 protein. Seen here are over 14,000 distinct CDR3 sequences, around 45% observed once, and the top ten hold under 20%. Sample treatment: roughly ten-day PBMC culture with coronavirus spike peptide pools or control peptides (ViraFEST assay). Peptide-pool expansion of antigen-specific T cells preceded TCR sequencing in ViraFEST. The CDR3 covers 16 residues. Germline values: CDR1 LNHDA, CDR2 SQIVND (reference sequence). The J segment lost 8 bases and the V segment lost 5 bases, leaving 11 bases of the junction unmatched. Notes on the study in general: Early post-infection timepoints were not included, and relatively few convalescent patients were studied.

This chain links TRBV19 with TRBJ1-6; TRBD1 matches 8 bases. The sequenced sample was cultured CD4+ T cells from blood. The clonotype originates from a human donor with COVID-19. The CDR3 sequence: CASSVAWTGSDSPLHF. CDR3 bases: TGTGCCAGTAGTGTGGCCTGGACAGGGAGTGATTCACCCCTCCACTTT.